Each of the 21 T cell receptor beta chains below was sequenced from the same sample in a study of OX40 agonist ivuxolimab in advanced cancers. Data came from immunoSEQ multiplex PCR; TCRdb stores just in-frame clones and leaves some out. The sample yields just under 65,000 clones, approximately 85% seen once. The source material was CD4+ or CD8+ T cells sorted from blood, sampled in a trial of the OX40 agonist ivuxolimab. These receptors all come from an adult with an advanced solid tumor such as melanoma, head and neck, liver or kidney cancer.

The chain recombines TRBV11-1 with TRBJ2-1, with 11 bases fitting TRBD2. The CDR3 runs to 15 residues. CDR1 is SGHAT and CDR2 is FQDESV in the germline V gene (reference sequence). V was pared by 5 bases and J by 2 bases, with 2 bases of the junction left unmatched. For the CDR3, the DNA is TGTGCCAGCAGCCTGACTAGCGGGGCCTACAATGAGCAGTTCTTC. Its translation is CASSLTSGAYNEQFF.

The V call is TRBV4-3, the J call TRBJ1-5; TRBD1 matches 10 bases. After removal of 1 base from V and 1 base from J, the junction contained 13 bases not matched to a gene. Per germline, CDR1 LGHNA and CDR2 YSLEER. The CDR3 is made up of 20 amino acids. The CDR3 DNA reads TGCGCCAGCAGCCAAGGGTCACGAGGGGTGGGACAGGGGAGCAATCAGCCCCAGCATTTT. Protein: CASSQGSRGVGQGSNQPQHF.

The chain's CDR3 is CASSSQGLNTEAFF. CDR3 DNA sequence: TGTGCCAGCAGTTCACAGGGTTTGAACACTGAAGCTTTCTTT. The genes are TRBV2 and TRBJ1-1, with D possibly TRBD1 on 6 matching bases. V was trimmed by 5 bases and J by 0 bases, leaving 10 bases between them. This CDR3 spans 14 amino acids. Per the germline V gene, CDR1 is SNHLY and CDR2 is FYNNEI.

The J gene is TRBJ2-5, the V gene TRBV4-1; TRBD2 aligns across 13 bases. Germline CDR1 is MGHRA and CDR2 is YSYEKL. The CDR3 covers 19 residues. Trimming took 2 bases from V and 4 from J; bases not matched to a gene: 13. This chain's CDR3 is CASSQKPHGLAGEGETQYF. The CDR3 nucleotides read TGCGCCAGCAGCCAAAAGCCGCACGGACTAGCGGGGGAGGGAGAGACCCAGTACTTC.

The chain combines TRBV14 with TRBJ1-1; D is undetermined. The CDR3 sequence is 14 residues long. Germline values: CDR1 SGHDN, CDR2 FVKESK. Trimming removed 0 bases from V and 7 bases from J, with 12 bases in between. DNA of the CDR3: TGTGCCAGCAGCCAAGATCTTAGCGACGGTGAAGCTTTCTTT. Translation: CASSQDLSDGEAFF.

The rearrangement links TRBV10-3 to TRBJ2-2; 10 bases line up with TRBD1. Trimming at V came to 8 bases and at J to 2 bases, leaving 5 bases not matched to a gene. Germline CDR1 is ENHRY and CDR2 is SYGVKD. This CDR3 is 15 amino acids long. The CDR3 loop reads CAILRDRGNTGELFF. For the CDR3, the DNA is TGTGCCATCCTCCGGGACAGGGGTAACACCGGGGAGCTGTTTTTT.

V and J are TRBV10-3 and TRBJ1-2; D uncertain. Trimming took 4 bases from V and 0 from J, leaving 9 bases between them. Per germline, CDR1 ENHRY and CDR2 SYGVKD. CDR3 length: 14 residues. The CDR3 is CAISGHDPNYGYTF. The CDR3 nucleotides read TGTGCCATCAGTGGACACGACCCTAACTATGGCTACACCTTC.

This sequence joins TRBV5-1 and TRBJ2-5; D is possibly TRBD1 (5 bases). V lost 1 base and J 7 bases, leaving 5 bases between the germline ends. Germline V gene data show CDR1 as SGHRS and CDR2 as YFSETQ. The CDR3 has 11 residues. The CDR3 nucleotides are TGCGCCAGCAGCTTGAGGGGGACCCAGTACTTC. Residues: CASSLRGTQYF.

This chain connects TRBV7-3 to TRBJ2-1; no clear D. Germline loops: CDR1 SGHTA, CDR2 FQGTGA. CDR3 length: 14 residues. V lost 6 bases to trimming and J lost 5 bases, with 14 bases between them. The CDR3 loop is CASSTLGGNNEQFF. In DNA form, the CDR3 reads TGTGCCAGCAGTACCTTGGGCGGAAACAATGAGCAGTTCTTC.

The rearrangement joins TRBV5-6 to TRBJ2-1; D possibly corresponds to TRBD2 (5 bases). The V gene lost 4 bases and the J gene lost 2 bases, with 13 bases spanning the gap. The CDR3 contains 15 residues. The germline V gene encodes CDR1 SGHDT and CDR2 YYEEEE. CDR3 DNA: TGTGCCAGCAGCGTACTAGTACGCCCCTACAATGAGCAGTTCTTC. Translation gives CASSVLVRPYNEQFF.

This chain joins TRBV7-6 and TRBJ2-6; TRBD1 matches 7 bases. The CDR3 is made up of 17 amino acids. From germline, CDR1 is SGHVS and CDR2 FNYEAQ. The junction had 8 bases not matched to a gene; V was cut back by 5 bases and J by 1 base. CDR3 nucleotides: TGTGCCAGCAGCCCAGTTACAGGGGATTCTGGGGCCAACGTCCTGACTTTC. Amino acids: CASSPVTGDSGANVLTF. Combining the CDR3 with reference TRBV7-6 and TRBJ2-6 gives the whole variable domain GAGVSQSPRYKVTKRGQDVALRCDPISGHVSLYWYRQALGQGPEFLTYFNYEAQQDKSGLPNDRFSAERPEGSISTLTIQRTEQRDSAMYRCASSPVTGDSGANVLTFGAGSRLTVL.

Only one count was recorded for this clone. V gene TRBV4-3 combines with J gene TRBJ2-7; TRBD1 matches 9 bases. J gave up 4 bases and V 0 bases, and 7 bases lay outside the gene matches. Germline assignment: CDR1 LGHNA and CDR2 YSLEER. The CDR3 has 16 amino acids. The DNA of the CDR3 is TGCGCCAGCAGCCAAGATGTCGGACAGGGGAATTACGAGCAGTACTTC. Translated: CASSQDVGQGNYEQYF.

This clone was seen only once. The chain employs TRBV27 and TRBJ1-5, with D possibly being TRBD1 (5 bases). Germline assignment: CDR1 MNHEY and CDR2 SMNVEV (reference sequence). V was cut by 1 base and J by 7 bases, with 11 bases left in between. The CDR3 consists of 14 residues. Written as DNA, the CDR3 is TGTGCCAGCAGTTTATGGGGGGACGGGCAGCCCCAGCATTTT. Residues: CASSLWGDGQPQHF.

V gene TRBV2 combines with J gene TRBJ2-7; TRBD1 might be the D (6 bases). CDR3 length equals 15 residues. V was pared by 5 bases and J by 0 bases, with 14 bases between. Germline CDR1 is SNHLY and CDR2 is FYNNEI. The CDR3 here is CASSSRTVSSYEQYF. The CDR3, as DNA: TGTGCCAGCAGTTCCCGGACAGTCAGCTCCTACGAGCAGTACTTC.

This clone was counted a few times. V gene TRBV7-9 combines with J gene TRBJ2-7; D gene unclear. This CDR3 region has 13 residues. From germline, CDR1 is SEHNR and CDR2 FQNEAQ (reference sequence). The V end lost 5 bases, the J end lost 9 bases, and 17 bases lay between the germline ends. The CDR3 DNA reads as TGTGCCAGCAGCCAGACCGATACTACGGGGCAGTACTTC. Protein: CASSQTDTTGQYF.

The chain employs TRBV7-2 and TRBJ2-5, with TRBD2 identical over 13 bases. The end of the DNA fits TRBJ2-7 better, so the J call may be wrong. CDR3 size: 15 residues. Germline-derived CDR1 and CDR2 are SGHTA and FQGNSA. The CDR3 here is CASSPGLAGANEQYF. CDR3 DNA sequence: TGTGCCAGCAGCCCCGGACTAGCGGGGGCCAACGAGCAGTACTTC.

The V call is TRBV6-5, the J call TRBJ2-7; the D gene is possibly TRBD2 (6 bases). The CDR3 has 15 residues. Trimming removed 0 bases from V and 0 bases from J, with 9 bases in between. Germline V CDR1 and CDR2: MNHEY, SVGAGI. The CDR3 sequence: CASSYSGGSSYEQYF. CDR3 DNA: TGTGCCAGCAGTTACTCGGGGGGAAGCTCCTACGAGCAGTACTTC.

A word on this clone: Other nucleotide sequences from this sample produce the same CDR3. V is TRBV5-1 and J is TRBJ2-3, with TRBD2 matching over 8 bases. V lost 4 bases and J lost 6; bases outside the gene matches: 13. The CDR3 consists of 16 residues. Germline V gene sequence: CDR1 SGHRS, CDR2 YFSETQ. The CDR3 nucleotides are TGCGCCAGCAGCGTTGGACTAGCAGGAGTATTGGATACGCAGTATTTT. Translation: CASSVGLAGVLDTQYF.

CDR3 region: CASSPRAGGSSYNEQFF. CDR3 in DNA: TGTGCCAGCTCACCCCGAGCGGGGGGTAGCTCCTACAATGAGCAGTTCTTC. The chain combines TRBV18 with TRBJ2-1; TRBD2 matches at 9 bases. The V and J ends lost 3 bases and 0 bases, in that order; junction bases with no gene match: 6. The germline V gene has CDR1 KGHSH and CDR2 LQKENI. The CDR3 covers 17 residues.

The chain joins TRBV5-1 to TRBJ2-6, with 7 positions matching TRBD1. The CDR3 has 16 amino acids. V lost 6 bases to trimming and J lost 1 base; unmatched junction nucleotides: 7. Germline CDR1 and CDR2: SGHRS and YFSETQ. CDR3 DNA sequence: TGCGCCAGCACTGGACAGGCCCTTTCTGGGGCCAACGTCCTGACTTTC. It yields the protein CASTGQALSGANVLTF.

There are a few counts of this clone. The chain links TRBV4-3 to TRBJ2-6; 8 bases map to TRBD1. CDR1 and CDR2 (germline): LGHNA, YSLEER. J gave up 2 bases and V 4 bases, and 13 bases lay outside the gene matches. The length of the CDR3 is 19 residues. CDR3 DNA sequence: TGCGCCAGCAGCCCTCGTGAGTTGGCAGGGGGCGCTGGGGCCAACGTCCTGACTTTC. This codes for CASSPRELAGGAGANVLTF.